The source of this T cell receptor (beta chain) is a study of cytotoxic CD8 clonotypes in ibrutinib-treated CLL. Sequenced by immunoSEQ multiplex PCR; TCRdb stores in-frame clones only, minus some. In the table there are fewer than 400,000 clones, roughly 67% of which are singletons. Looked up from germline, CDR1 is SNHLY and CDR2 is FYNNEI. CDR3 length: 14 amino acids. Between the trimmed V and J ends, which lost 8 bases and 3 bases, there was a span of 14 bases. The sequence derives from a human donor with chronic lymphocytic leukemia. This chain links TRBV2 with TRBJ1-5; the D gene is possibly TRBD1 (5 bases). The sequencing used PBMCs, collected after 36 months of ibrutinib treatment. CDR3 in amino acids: CASGGRRFNQPQHF. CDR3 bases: TGTGCCAGCGGGGGACGGAGATTCAATCAGCCCCAGCATTTT.